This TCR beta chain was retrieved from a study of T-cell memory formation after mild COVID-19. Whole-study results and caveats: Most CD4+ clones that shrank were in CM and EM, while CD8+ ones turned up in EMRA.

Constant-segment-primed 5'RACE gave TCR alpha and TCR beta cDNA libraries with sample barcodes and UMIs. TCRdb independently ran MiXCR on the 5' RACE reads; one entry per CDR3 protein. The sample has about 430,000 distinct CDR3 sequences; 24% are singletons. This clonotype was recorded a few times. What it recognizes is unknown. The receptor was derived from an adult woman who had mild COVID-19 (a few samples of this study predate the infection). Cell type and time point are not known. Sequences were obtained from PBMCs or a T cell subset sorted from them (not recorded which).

CDR3: CASSQEGQEFREQFF. CDR3 in DNA: TGCGCCAGCAGCCAAGAGGGACAGGAGTTCCGTGAGCAGTTCTTC. V and J are TRBV4-1 and TRBJ2-1, with TRBD1 matching 8 bases. This CDR3 has 15 amino acids. CDR1 and CDR2 from the germline V gene are MGHRA and YSYEKL. V was pared by 0 bases and J by 9 bases, with 7 bases of the junction left unmatched.